This note documents a single T cell receptor (beta chain) sequence. The antigen remains unidentified. The data originate from a study of cytomegalovirus exposure and HLA in healthy donors. Sequencing was performed with immunoSEQ multiplex PCR; in TCRdb, only in-frame clones are kept and a portion is missing. Of under 150,000 clones listed, 80% to 90% are singletons. Findings of the study overall: Rarity held for most TCR sequences, but there were some public TCRs that occurred in many donors.

V lost 4 bases to trimming and J lost 2 bases; unmatched junction nucleotides: 8. There are 15 residues in the CDR3. Germline V lookup: CDR1 SGHRS, CDR2 YFSETQ. The TCR was taken from a young woman in good health and CMV-seropositive. The sequenced sample was PBMCs. The chain joins TRBV5-1 to TRBJ2-7; TRBD1 agrees at 8 bases. CDR3 in DNA: TGCGCCAGCAGCGCATCAGGGGGCGCGGCCTACGAGCAGTACTTC. Translated: CASSASGGAAYEQYF.